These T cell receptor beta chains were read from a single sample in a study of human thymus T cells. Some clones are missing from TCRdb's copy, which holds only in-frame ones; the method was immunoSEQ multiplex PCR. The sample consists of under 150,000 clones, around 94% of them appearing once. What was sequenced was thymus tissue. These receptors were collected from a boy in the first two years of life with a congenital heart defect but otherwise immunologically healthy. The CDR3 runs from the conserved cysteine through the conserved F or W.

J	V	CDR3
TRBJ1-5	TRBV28	CASSSGIALQPQHF
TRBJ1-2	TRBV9	CASRGTGGGYGYTF
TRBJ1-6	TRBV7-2	CASSLEGRSSYNSPLHF
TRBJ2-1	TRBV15	CATSRSPRSYNEQFF
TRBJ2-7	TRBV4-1	CASSPRQGVPTREQYF
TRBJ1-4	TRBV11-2	CASSLTGRVGEKLFF
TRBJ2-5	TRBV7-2	CASSLRLVGETQYF
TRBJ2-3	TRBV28	CASSFLTDDLPPGTDTQYF
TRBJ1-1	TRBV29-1	CSVPGRLGRTEAFF
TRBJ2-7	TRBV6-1	CASSEARQGSYEQYF
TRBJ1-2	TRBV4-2	CASSQESGGNYGYTF
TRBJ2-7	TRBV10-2	CASSERYEQYF
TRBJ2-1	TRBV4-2	CATSRERGANEQFF
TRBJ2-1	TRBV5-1	CASTPSSYNEQFF
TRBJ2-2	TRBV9	CASSVGGLAYRAGELFF
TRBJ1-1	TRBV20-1	CSAGTEAFF
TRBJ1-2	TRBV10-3	CAMGAPYGYTF
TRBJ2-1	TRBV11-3	CASSPRVAGDTNEQFF
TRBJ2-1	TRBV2	CASSEARLINEQFF
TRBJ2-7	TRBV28	CASSLPQEALPHPHYEQYF
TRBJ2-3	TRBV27	CASSSSSGVADTQYF
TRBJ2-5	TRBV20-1	CSAGGETQYF
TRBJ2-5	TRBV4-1	CASSRVQETQYF
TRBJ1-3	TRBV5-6	CASSLDRGAGNTIYF
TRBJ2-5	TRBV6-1	CATAVGPTREETQYF
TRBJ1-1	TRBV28	CASSFGLNTEAFF
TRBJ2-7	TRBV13	CASSLAFEMRRGPEQYF
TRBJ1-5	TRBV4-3	CASSQGQGRGETQHF
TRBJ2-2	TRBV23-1	CASSRPGPTGELFF
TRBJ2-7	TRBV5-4	CASSLQYSYEQYF
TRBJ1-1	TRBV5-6	CASSPKGGPEAFF
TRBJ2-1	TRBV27	CASSLSGGAFDNEQFF
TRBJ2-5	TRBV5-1	CASSSTSGGFSGETQYF
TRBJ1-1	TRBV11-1	CASSLPEGNTEAFF
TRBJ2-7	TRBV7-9	CASSFDFYEQYF
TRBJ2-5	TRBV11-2	CASSLGRGAGETQYF
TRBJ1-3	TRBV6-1	CASSEKGGDAIGNTIYF
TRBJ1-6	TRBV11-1	CASSLALPGTSPAPLHF
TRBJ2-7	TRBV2	CASSSRDRGEQYF
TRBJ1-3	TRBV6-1	CASNGPSSGNTIYF
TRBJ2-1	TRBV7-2	CASIRSGGAIQNEQFF
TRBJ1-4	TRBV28	CASSPAGATNEKLFF
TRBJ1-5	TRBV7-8	CASSSGRLLRGQANYSNQPQHF
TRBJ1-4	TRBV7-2	CASSLDRGSEKLFF
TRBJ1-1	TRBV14	CASSQEARGQVTEAFF